This passage covers 30 T cell receptor beta chains from one sample sequenced in a study of cytomegalovirus exposure and HLA in healthy donors. The PCR employed 60 Vbeta primers together with 13 Jbeta primers. Profiling relied on immunoSEQ multiplex PCR, and the TCRdb table lists in-frame clones only, not all of them. This table has 90,000 to 120,000 clones, around two thirds appearing once. Sequences were obtained from PBMCs. These receptors originate from a woman aged 40 to 50 in good health and CMV-seropositive.

The chain couples TRBV7-8 to TRBJ1-5; 7 nucleotides agree with TRBD1. The J segment lost 5 bases and the V segment lost 5 bases, leaving 15 bases of the junction unmatched. In germline, CDR1 is SGHVS, CDR2 FQNEAQ. The CDR3 is 17 residues long. The CDR3 nucleotides are TGTGCCAGCAGCCCCAGTCTTCAGGACAGGCCCTATCAGCCCCAGCATTTT. Protein: CASSPSLQDRPYQPQHF.

The V call is TRBV6-1, the J call TRBJ2-7; no clear D. V was pared by 6 bases and J by 6 bases, with 12 bases between. The CDR3 sequence is 12 residues long. Germline assignment: CDR1 MNHNS and CDR2 SASEGT. CDR3 sequence: CASSDQSREQYF. In DNA form, the CDR3 reads TGTGCCAGCAGCGATCAGTCTCGCGAGCAGTACTTC.

V and J are TRBV4-2 and TRBJ1-5; possibly TRBD1 for D (6 bases). V lost 4 bases and J lost 2, with 12 bases in between. The CDR3 is 15 residues long. Looked up from germline, CDR1 is LGHNA and CDR2 is YNFKEQ. CDR3 nucleotides: TGTGCCAGCAGCCGAACAGGGAATGGCAATCAGCCCCAGCATTTT. Protein sequence: CASSRTGNGNQPQHF.

The J gene is TRBJ2-3, the V gene TRBV29-1, with a tentative D call TRBD2 (6 bases). The germline V and J ends were trimmed by 5 bases and 3 bases, with 18 bases remaining between them. CDR3 length: 15 residues. Germline values: CDR1 SQVTM, CDR2 ANQGSEA. The CDR3: CSVFGTPGRTDTQYF. CDR3 in DNA: TGCAGCGTTTTCGGGACTCCTGGCCGAACAGATACGCAGTATTTT.

This clone was observed a single time. The V gene is TRBV21-1, the J gene TRBJ1-1; TRBD1 reflects the table's D call only, with no check against the DNA. TRBV21-1 is classified as a pseudogene. CDR3 length equals 21 residues. The CDR3 loop reads CASSKVKMSGFKLYMNTEAFF. The CDR3 coding sequence is TGTGCCAGCAGCAAAGTCAAAATGTCAGGATTTAAACTTTACATGAACACTGAAGCTTTCTTT.

V usage is TRBV21-1 and J usage is TRBJ2-5; TRBD2, the table's D call, lacks a check against the DNA. TRBV21-1 is a listed pseudogene. This CDR3 is 16 amino acids long. The CDR3 DNA reads as TGTGCCAGCAGGATAAAGGGAGCGGGGGGACAAGAGACCCAGTACTTC. Encoded protein: CASRIKGAGGQETQYF.

This clone was recorded a few times. The J gene is TRBJ2-5, the V gene TRBV10-3, with no clear D. Germline CDR1 ENHRY, CDR2 SYGVKD. The CDR3 has 13 residues. V was cut by 3 bases and J by 1 base, with 6 bases left in between. The CDR3 nucleotides are TGTGCCATCAGTGAAAGACTCCAAGAGACCCAGTACTTC. Its protein product is CAISERLQETQYF.

This chain connects TRBV5-1 to TRBJ2-7; 8 bases match TRBD1. Germline loops: CDR1 SGHRS, CDR2 YFSETQ. The V gene end was trimmed by 0 bases and the J gene end by 4 bases; junction bases not matched to a gene: 9. This CDR3 is 16 amino acids long. The CDR3 DNA follows: TGCGCCAGCAGCTTGGCCTCCGGGACAGGACCATACGAGCAGTACTTC. This translates into CASSLASGTGPYEQYF. The complete variable domain, with remaining parts taken from reference TRBV5-1 and TRBJ2-7, reads KAGVTQTPRYLIKTRGQQVTLSCSPISGHRSVSWYQQTPGQGLQFLFEYFSETQRNKGNFPGRFSGRQFSNSRSEMNVSTLELGDSALYLCASSLASGTGPYEQYFGPGTRLTVT.

The chain links TRBV5-8 to TRBJ1-3; tentative D call: TRBD1 (5 bases). Germline-derived CDR1 and CDR2 are SGHTS and YDEGEE. Trimming pared 3 bases from V and 3 bases from J, leaving 10 bases between. This CDR3 is built from 14 residues. The CDR3 coding sequence is TGTGCCAGCAGCTCCTCCAGGGATGGAAACACCATATATTTT. It yields the protein CASSSSRDGNTIYF.

The J gene is TRBJ2-3, the V gene TRBV21-1; TRBD2, as called in the table, went unchecked against the DNA. TRBV21-1 is marked as a pseudogene. This CDR3 has 17 residues. The CDR3 DNA sequence: TGTGCCAGCAGCAAAGAGGAGAAGATAACGTTTACAGATACGCAGTATTTT. This encodes CASSKEEKITFTDTQYF.

The chain combines TRBV4-1 with TRBJ1-4; 9 bases align to TRBD1. The CDR3 has 15 residues. CDR1 MGHRA and CDR2 YSYEKL come from the germline V gene. Unmatched junction bases numbered 5, after V lost 4 bases and J lost 5 bases. The CDR3 nucleotides are TGCGCCAGCAGCCCGGTGGGACAGGGAAATGAAAAACTGTTTTTT. Its protein product is CASSPVGQGNEKLFF.

CDR3 in amino acids: CATSTSGGYADTQYF. CDR3 DNA: TGTGCCACCAGCACTAGCGGGGGATATGCAGATACGCAGTATTTT. This chain uses TRBV15 with TRBJ2-3; 10 bases line up with TRBD2. The CDR3 is made up of 15 amino acids. V lost 4 bases to trimming and J lost 4 bases; unmatched junction nucleotides: 5. Germline CDR1 LNHNV, CDR2 YYDKDF (reference sequence).

The chain joins TRBV5-6 to TRBJ2-4; D not resolved. The germline V gene has CDR1 SGHDT and CDR2 YYEEEE. The CDR3 sequence is 16 residues long. V was clipped by 7 bases and J by 3 bases, with 20 bases between them. The CDR3, as DNA: TGTGCCAGCCAATTGGGTCGGAGAGAGGACAAAAACATTCAGTACTTC. This translates into CASQLGRREDKNIQYF.

The chain joins TRBV7-2 to TRBJ2-1, with D perhaps TRBD2 (6 bases). V was shortened by 2 bases and J by 5 bases, with 13 bases between the two germline ends. This CDR3 is 15 amino acids long. Germline V CDR1 and CDR2: SGHTA, FQGNSA. CDR3 sequence: CASSLQAGNNNEQFF. The CDR3 bases are TGTGCCAGCAGCTTACAGGCGGGGAATAACAATGAGCAGTTCTTC.

V usage is TRBV9 and J usage is TRBJ1-2; D is perhaps TRBD1 (6 bases). Germline V gives CDR1 SGDLS, CDR2 YYNGEE. Trimming took 3 bases from V and 1 from J, leaving 13 bases between them. The CDR3 totals 15 residues. In DNA, the CDR3 is TGTGCCAGCAGCGGTATAGGGGGTCTTAACTATGGCTACACCTTC. Encoded protein: CASSGIGGLNYGYTF.

Comment on this clone: The same CDR3 can be traced to other DNA sequences in this sample. The chain combines TRBV7-2 with TRBJ2-5; 8 nucleotides line up with TRBD1. Germline V CDR1 and CDR2: SGHTA, FQGNSA. CDR3 length equals 13 residues. Trimming removed 5 bases from V and 5 bases from J; junction bases left unmatched: 4. The CDR3 region has the DNA TGTGCCAGCAGCCTGGGACAGGCGGAGACCCAGTACTTC. It is translated as CASSLGQAETQYF.

The chain couples TRBV30 to TRBJ2-7; D unclear. The ends were cut back, 7 bases at V and 2 bases at J, with 12 bases in the middle. The CDR3 loop spans 12 amino acids. The germline CDR1 and CDR2 sequences are GTSNPN and SVGIG (reference sequence). CDR3: CASIDWAYEQYF. CDR3 bases: TGTGCCTCAATTGACTGGGCCTACGAGCAGTACTTC.

To note about this clone: The germline gene is not matched at one end of the junction; a read error may be the cause. The chain has TRBV5-6 and TRBJ1-6; 9 nucleotides align to TRBD1. The germline V gene has CDR1 SGHDT and CDR2 YYEEEE. The CDR3 loop spans 15 amino acids. CDR3 nucleotides: TGTGCCGGCAGCCCACCGGGACAGGGAACTTCACCCCTCCACTTT. Translated, it gives CAGSPPGQGTSPLHF.

The rearrangement uses TRBV6-1 and TRBJ1-4; D is ambiguous. This CDR3 region has 14 residues. The V gene's germline CDR1 is MNHNS and CDR2 SASEGT. Deletions cut 6 bases from V and 5 bases from J, with 13 bases between. CDR3 loop: CASRVIASNEKLFF. The CDR3 DNA sequence: TGTGCCAGCAGGGTCATAGCCTCAAATGAAAAACTGTTTTTT.

This clone was seen once. The chain employs TRBV10-2 and TRBJ1-1; 7 positions match TRBD1. Germline CDR1 is WSHSY and CDR2 is SAAADI. The CDR3 length is 13 residues. V shed 6 bases and J 2 bases; nucleotides not matched to a gene: 3. DNA of the CDR3: TGCGCCAGCAGACAGGGGTCAAACACTGAAGCTTTCTTT. It translates to CASRQGSNTEAFF.

This chain links TRBV5-4 with TRBJ1-2, with 9 bases matching TRBD1. Germline values: CDR1 SGHNT, CDR2 YYREEE (reference sequence). There are 14 residues in the CDR3. J gave up 7 bases and V 4 bases, and 8 bases lay outside the gene matches. The CDR3 region has the DNA TGTGCCAGCAGCCATGGACAGGGGCGCCTTGGCTACACCTTC. It translates to CASSHGQGRLGYTF. The full variable domain, completed using reference TRBV5-4 and TRBJ1-2, is ETGVTQSPTHLIKTRGQQVTLRCSSQSGHNTVSWYQQALGQGPQFIFQYYREEENGRGNFPPRFSGLQFPNYSSELNVNALELDDSALYLCASSHGQGRLGYTFGSGTRLTVV.

The genes are TRBV9 and TRBJ1-5, with D maybe TRBD1 (6 bases). CDR1 SGDLS and CDR2 YYNGEE come from the germline V gene. This CDR3 is built from 15 residues. The V end lost 0 bases, the J end lost 5 bases, and 12 bases lay between the germline ends. CDR3 loop: CASSVADRWDQPQHF. The CDR3, as DNA: TGTGCCAGCAGCGTAGCTGACAGGTGGGATCAGCCCCAGCATTTT.

In its sample, this clone was seen a few times. This chain joins TRBV2 and TRBJ2-3; a possible D gene is TRBD1 (6 bases). Germline CDR1 is SNHLY and CDR2 is FYNNEI. The germline V and J ends were trimmed by 8 bases and 6 bases, with 6 bases remaining between them. The CDR3 spans 10 residues. The CDR3 sequence is CASQGDTQYF. For the CDR3, the DNA is TGTGCCAGCCAGGGGGATACGCAGTATTTT.

This chain connects TRBV4-1 to TRBJ2-1; 10 nucleotides agree with TRBD2. J lost 8 bases, V lost 1 base, and 8 bases had no gene match. Germline V gene sequence: CDR1 MGHRA, CDR2 YSYEKL. The CDR3 contains 16 residues. This CDR3 reads CASSQGYQRGGHEQFF. Here the CDR3 DNA reads TGCGCCAGCAGCCAAGGGTACCAGCGGGGGGGCCATGAGCAGTTCTTC.

CDR3 residues: CASSLARGGEAQYF. The DNA for the CDR3 is TGCGCCAGCAGCTTGGCGAGGGGTGGGGAGGCCCAGTACTTC. The gene calls are TRBV5-1 and TRBJ2-5; D might be TRBD2 (6 bases). V was pared by 0 bases and J by 9 bases, with 15 bases between. Germline V gene lookup returns CDR1 SGHRS and CDR2 YFSETQ. The CDR3 totals 14 residues.

The gene calls are TRBV13 and TRBJ2-1; D gene uncertain. CDR1 is PRHDT, CDR2 FYEKMQ, per germline (reference sequence). The ends were cut back, 5 bases at V and 0 bases at J, with 14 bases in the middle. There are 16 residues in the CDR3. In DNA, the CDR3 is TGTGCCAGCAGCCCCCCTTCATGGGCCTCCTACAATGAGCAGTTCTTC. Its translation: CASSPPSWASYNEQFF.

This sequence joins TRBV6-1 and TRBJ2-7, with 7 bases lining up with TRBD1. Germline V gene data show CDR1 as MNHNS and CDR2 as SASEGT. J gave up 5 bases and V 5 bases, and 9 bases lay outside the gene matches. This CDR3 contains 14 residues. The DNA of the CDR3 is TGTGCCAGCAGTCTACGGACAGGCTTACACGAGCAGTACTTC. Its translation is CASSLRTGLHEQYF.

V and J are TRBV27 and TRBJ2-2, with a weak D call TRBD2 (6 bases). The length of the CDR3 is 13 residues. The V gene's germline CDR1 is MNHEY and CDR2 SMNVEV (reference sequence). V lost 11 bases, J lost 0 bases, and 10 bases lay in between. The DNA of the CDR3 is TGTGCCTTAGCGGATTCGAACACCGGGGAGCTGTTTTTT. It codes for CALADSNTGELFF.

This clone was recorded once. The chain joins TRBV4-3 to TRBJ2-3; D unclear. This CDR3 is 13 amino acids long. Trimming cost V 0 bases and J 10 bases, with 11 bases left between them. Per the germline V gene, CDR1 is LGHNA and CDR2 is YSLEER. The CDR3 DNA sequence: TGCGCCAGCAGCCAAGAAGGTAACAGAGCGCAGTATTTT. The encoded protein is CASSQEGNRAQYF.

This clone has just a few counts. The J gene is TRBJ2-7, the V gene TRBV19, with 8 bases matching TRBD1. CDR1 is LNHDA, CDR2 SQIVND, per germline (reference sequence). The CDR3 is made up of 14 amino acids. After removal of 5 bases from V and 5 bases from J, the junction contained 8 bases not matched to a gene. DNA of the CDR3: TGTGCCAGTAGTTCTTCCCAGGGGGCGCACGAGCAGTACTTC. This encodes CASSSSQGAHEQYF.